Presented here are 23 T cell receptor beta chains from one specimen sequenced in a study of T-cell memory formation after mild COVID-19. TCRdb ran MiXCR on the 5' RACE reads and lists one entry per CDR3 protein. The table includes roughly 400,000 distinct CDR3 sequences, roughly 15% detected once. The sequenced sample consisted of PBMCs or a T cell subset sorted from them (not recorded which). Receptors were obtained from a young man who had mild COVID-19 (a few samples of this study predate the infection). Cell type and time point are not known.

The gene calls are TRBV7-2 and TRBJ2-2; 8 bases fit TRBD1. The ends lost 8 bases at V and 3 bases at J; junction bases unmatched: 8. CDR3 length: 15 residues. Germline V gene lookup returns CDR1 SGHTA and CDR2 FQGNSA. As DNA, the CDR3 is TGTGCCAGCGCCTACAGGGGGAAGGACACCGGGGAGCTGTTTTTT. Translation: CASAYRGKDTGELFF.

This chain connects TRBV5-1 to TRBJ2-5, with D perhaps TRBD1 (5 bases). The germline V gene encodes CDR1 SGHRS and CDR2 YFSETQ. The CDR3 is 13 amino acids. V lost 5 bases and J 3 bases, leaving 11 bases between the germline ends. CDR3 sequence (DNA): TGCGCCAGCAGAGCGAAAGGGGAAGAGACCCAGTACTTC. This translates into CASRAKGEETQYF.

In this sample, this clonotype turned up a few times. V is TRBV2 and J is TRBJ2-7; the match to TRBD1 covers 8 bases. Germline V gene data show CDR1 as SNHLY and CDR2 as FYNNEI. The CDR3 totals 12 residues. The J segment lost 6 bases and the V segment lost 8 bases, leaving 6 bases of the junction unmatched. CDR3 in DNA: TGTGCCAGCTCAGGACAGGGCGTCGAGCAGTACGTC. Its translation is CASSGQGVEQYV.

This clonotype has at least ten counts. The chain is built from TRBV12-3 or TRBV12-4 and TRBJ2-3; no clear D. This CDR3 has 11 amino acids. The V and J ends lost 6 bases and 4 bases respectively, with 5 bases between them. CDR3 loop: CASRVADTQYF. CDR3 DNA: TGTGCCAGCAGAGTAGCAGATACGCAGTATTTT.

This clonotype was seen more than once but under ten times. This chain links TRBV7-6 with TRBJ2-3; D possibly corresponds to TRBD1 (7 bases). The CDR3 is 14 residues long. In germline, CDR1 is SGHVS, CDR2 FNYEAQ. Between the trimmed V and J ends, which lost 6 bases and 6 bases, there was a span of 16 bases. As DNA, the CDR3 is TGTGCCAGCAGGAGACAGGGACTCATGGATACGCAGTATTTT. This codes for CASRRQGLMDTQYF.

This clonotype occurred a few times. For the CDR3, the DNA is TGTGCCAGCAGCGTAACCGCGGGGGCGTTCTCCTACGAGCAGTACTTC. This gives the protein CASSVTAGAFSYEQYF. The chain couples TRBV9 to TRBJ2-7; the D gene is possibly TRBD2 (7 bases). The germline V and J ends were trimmed by 1 base and 0 bases, with 14 bases remaining between them. CDR1 and CDR2 from the germline V gene are SGDLS and YYNGEE. The CDR3 sequence is 16 residues long.

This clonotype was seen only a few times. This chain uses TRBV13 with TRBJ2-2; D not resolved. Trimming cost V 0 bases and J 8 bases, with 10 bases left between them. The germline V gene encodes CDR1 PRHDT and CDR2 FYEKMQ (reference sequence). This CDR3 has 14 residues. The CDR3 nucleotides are TGTGCCAGCAGCTTAGGAGGCCGTCCGGGGGAGCTGTTTTTT. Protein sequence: CASSLGGRPGELFF.

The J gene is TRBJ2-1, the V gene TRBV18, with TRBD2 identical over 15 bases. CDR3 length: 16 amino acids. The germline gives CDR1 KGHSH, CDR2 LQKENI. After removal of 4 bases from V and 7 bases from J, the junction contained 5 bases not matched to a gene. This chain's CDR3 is CASSRRTSGGVNEQFF. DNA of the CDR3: TGTGCCAGCTCACGTCGGACTAGCGGGGGGGTTAATGAGCAGTTCTTC.

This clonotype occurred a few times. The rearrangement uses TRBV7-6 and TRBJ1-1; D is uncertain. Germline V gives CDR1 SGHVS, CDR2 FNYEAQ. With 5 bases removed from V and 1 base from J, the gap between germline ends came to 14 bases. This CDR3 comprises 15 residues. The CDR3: CASSQMRGKNTEAFF. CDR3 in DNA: TGTGCCAGCAGCCAAATGAGAGGGAAGAACACTGAAGCTTTCTTT.

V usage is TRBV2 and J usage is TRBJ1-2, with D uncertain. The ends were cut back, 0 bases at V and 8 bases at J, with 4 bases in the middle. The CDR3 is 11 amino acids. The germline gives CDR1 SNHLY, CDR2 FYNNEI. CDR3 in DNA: TGTGCCAGCAGTGAAGCGCAAGGCTACACCTTC. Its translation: CASSEAQGYTF.

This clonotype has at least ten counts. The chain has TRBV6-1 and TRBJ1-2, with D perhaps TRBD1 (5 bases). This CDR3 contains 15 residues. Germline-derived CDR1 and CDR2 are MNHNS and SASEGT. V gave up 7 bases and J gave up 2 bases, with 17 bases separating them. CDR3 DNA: TGTGCCAGCACCCCGACAGAGTTCTCCAACTATGGCTACACCTTC. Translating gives CASTPTEFSNYGYTF.

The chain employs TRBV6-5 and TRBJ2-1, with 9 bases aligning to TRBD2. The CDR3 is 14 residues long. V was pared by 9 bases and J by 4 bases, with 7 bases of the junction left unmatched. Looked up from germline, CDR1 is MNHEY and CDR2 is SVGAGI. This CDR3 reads CASFAGGLYNEQFF. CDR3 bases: TGTGCCAGTTTTGCGGGGGGGCTGTACAATGAGCAGTTCTTC.

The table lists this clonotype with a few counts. The DNA of the CDR3 is TGCAGTGCTAGACTCGGAGACGCTGAGACCCAGTACTTC. Its protein is CSARLGDAETQYF. The rearrangement uses TRBV20-1 and TRBJ2-5; D gene ambiguous. V gave up 2 bases and J gave up 5 bases, with 12 bases separating them. In germline, CDR1 is DFQATT, CDR2 SNEGSKA (reference sequence). This CDR3 region has 13 residues.

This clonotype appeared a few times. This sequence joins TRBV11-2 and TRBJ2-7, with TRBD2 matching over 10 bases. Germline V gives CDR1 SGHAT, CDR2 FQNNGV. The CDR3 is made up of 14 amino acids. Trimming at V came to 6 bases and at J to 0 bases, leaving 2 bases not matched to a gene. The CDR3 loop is CASSWTSGSYEQYV. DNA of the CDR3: TGTGCCAGCAGTTGGACTAGCGGCTCCTACGAGCAGTACGTC.

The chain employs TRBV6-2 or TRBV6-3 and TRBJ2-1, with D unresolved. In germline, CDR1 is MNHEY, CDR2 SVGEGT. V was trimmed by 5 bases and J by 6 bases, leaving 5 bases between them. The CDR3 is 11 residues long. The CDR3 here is CASSDANEQFF. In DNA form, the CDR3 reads TGTGCCAGCAGTGACGCCAATGAGCAGTTCTTC.

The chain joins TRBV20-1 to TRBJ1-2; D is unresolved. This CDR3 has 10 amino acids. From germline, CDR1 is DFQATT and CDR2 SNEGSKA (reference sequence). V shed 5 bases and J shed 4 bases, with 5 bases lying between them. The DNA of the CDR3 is TGCAGTGCTTCGCCCTATGGCTACACCTTC. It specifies CSASPYGYTF.

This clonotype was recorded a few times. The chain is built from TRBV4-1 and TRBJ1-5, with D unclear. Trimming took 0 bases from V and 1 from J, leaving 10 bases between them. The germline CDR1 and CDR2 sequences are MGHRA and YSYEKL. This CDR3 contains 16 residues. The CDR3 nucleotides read TGCGCCAGCAGCCAAGAGGCGACCTGGAGCAATCAGCCCCAGCATTTT. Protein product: CASSQEATWSNQPQHF.

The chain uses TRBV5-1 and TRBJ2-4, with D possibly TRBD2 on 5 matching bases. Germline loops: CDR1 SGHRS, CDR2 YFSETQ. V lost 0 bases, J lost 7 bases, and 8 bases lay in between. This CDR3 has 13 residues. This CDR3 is CASSLETKNIQYF. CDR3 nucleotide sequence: TGCGCCAGCAGCTTGGAGACTAAGAACATTCAGTACTTC.

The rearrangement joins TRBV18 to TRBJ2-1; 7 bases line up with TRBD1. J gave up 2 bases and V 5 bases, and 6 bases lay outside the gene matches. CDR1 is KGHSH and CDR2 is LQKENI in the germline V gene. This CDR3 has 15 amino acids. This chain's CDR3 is CASSLGTATYNEQFF. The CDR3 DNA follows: TGTGCCAGCTCATTAGGGACAGCTACCTACAATGAGCAGTTCTTC. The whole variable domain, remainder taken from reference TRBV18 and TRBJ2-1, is NAGVMQNPRHLVRRRGQEARLRCSPMKGHSHVYWYRQLPEEGLKFMVYLQKENIIDESGMPKERFSAEFPKEGPSILRIQQVVRGDSAAYFCASSLGTATYNEQFFGPGTRLTVL.

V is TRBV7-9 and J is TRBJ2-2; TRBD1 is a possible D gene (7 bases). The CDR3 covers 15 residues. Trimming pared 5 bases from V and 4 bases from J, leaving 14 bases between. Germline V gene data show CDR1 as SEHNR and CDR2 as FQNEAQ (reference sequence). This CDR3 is CASSQPGGGTGELFF. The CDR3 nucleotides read TGTGCCAGCAGCCAACCAGGGGGAGGCACCGGGGAGCTGTTTTTT.

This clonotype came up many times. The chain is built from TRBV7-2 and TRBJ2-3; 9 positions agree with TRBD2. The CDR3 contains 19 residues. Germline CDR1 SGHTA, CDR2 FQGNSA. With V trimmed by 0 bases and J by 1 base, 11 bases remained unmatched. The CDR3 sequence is CASSLARFGGGARTDTQYF. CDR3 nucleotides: TGTGCCAGCAGCTTAGCGAGATTCGGCGGGGGGGCTCGCACAGATACGCAGTATTTT.

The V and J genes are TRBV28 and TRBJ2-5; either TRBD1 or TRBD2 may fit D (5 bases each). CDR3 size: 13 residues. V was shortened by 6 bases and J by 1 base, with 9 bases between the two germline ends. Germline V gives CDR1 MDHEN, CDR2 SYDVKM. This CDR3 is CASRTGAQETQYF. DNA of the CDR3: TGTGCCAGCAGAACCGGGGCCCAAGAGACCCAGTACTTC.

The CDR3 DNA reads TGCAGCGGGACTAGCGGCACAGATACGCAGTATTTT. Translating gives CSGTSGTDTQYF. The chain combines TRBV29-1 with TRBJ2-3; 9 bases line up with TRBD2. This CDR3 is built from 12 residues. With 7 bases clipped from V and 1 base from J, the junction kept 0 bases outside the gene matches. Germline V gene lookup returns CDR1 SQVTM and CDR2 ANQGSEA.